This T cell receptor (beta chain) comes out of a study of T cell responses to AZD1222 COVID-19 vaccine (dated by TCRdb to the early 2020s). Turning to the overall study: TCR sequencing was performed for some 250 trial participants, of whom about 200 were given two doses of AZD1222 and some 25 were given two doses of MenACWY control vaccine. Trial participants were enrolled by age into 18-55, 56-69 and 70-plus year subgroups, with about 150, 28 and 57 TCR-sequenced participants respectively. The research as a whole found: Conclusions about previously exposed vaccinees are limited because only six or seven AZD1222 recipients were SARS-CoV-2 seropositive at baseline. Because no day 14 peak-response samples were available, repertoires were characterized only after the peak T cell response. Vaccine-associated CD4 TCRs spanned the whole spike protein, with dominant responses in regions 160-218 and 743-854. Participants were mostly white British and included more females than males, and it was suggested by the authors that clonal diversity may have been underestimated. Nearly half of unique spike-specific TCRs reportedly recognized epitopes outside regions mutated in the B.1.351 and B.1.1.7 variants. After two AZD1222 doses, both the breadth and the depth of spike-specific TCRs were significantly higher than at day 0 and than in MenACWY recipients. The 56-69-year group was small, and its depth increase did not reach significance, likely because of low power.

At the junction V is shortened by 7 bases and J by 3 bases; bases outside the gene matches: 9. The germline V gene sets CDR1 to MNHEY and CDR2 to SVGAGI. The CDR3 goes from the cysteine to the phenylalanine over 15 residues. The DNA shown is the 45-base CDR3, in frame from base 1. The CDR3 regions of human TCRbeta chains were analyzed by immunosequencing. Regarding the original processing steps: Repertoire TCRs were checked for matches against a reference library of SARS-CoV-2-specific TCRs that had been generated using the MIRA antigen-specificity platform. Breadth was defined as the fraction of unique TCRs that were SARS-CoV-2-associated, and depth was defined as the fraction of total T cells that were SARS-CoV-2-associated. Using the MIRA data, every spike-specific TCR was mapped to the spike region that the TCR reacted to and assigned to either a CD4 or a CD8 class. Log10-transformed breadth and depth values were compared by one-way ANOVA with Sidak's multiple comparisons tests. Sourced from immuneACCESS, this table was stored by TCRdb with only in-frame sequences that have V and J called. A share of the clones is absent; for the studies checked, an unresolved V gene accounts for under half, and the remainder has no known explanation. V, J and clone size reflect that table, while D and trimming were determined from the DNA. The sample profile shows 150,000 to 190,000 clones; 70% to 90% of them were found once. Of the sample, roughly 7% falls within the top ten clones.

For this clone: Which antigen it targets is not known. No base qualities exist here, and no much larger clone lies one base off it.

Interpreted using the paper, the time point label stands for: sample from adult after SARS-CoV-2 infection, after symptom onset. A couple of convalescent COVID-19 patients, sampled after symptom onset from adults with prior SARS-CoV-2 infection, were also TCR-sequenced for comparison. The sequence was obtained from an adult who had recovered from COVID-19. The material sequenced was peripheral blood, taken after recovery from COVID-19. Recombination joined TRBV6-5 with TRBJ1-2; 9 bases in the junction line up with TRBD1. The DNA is TGTGCCAGCACCTCCTACAGGGGGCGCGACTATGGCTACACCTTC. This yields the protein CASTSYRGRDYGYTF.